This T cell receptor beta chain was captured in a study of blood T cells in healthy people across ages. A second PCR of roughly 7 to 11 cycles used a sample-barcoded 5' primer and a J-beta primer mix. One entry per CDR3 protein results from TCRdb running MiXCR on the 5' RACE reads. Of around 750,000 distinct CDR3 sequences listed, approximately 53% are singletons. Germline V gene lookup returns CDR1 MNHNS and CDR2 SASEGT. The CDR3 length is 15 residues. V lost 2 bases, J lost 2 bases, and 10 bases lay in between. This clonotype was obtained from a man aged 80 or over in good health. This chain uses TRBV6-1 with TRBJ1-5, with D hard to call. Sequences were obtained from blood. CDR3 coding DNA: TGTGCCAGCAGTGAAAGCACGCAGCGCAATCAGCCCCAGCATTTT. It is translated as CASSESTQRNQPQHF.